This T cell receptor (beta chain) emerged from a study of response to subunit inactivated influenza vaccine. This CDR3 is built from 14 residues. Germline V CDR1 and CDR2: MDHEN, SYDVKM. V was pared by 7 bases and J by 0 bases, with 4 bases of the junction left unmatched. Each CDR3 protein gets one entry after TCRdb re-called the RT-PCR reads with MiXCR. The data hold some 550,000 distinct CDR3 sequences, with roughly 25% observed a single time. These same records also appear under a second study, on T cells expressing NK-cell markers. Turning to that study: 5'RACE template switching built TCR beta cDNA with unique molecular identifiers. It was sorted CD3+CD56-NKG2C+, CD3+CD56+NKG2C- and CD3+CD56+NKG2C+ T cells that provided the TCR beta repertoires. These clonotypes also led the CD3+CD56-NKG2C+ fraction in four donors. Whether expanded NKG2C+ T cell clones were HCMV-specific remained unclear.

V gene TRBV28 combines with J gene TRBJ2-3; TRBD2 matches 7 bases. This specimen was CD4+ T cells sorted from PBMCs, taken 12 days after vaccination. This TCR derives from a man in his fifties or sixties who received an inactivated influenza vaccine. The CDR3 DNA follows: TGTGCCAGCAAGGGAGCGGGAAGCACAGATACGCAGTATTTT. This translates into CASKGAGSTDTQYF.